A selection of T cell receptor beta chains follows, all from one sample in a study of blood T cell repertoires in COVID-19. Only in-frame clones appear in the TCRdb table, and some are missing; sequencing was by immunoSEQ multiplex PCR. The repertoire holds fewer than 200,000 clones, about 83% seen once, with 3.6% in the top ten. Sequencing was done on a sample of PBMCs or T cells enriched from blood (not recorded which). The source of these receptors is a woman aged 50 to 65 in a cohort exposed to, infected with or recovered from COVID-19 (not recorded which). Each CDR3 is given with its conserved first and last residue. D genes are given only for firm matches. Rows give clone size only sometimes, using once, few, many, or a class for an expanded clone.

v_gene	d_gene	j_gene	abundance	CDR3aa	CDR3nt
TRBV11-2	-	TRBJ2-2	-	CASSQQARVNTGELFF	TGTGCCAGCAGCCAACAGGCTAGGGTAAACACCGGGGAGCTGTTTTTT
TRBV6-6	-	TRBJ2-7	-	CASTDRRYEQYF	TGTGCCAGCACTGACAGGCGCTACGAGCAGTACTTC
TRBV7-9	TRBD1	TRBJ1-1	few	CASSLPGTGGTEAFF	TGTGCCAGCAGCCTACCCGGGACAGGGGGTACTGAAGCTTTCTTT
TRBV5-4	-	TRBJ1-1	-	CASSRRGGDTEAFF	TGTGCCAGCAGTAGGAGGGGGGGAGACACTGAAGCTTTCTTT
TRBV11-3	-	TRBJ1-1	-	CASSLGENTEAFF	TGTGCCAGCAGCTTAGGAGAGAACACTGAAGCTTTCTTT
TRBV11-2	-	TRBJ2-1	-	CASSQGSWEGEQFF	TGTGCCAGCAGCCAGGGGTCCTGGGAGGGTGAGCAGTTCTTC
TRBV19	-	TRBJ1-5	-	CASSYTSGQPQHF	TGTGCCAGTAGCTACACATCAGGTCAGCCCCAGCATTTT
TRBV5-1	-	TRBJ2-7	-	CASSPEPGLGEQYF	TGCGCCAGCAGCCCTGAGCCCGGGTTGGGCGAGCAGTACTTC
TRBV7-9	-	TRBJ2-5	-	CASSLYRDRETQYF	TGTGCCAGCAGCTTATACAGGGATCGAGAGACCCAGTACTTC
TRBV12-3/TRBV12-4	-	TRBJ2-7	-	CASSFGSEQYF	TGTGCCAGCAGTTTTGGCTCCGAGCAGTACTTC